These 13 T cell receptor beta chains were all obtained from the same sample, sequenced in a study of CD8+ T cells in alopecia areata. RNA extraction and reverse transcription yielded cDNA as sequencing template. The data were produced by immunoSEQ multiplex PCR, yet TCRdb's version contains in-frame clones alone and is incomplete. Here the sample spans about 200,000 clones, approximately 52% being singletons. Specimen: CD4+ T cells sorted from blood, collected at week 0. These receptor sequences come from a human donor with alopecia areata.

This clone was counted between two and nine times. The chain carries TRBV9 and TRBJ1-3; the D gene is possibly TRBD1 (5 bases). V dropped 2 bases and J dropped 4 bases, with 19 bases sitting between them. The CDR3 totals 17 residues. Germline V gene data show CDR1 as SGDLS and CDR2 as YYNGEE. This CDR3 is CASSVDPGGDPGNTIYF. In DNA, the CDR3 is TGTGCCAGCAGCGTCGACCCGGGGGGGGACCCAGGAAACACCATATATTTT.

About this clone: Other DNA sequences in the same sample also yield this CDR3. DNA of the CDR3: TGCAGCGTCGGTACTAACTATGGCTACACCTTC. Amino acids: CSVGTNYGYTF. V is TRBV29-1 and J is TRBJ1-2; no firm D call. The CDR3 sequence is 11 residues long. Germline CDR1 reads SQVTM; CDR2 reads ANQGSEA. Trimming took off 6 bases at V and 0 bases at J, with 5 bases between the two ends. Combining the CDR3 with reference TRBV29-1 and TRBJ1-2 gives the whole variable domain SAVISQKPSRDICQRGTSLTIQCQVDSQVTMMFWYRQQPGQSLTLIATANQGSEATYESGFVIDKFPISRPNLTFSTLTVSNMSPEDSSIYLCSVGTNYGYTFGSGTRLTVV.

V gene TRBV5-1 combines with J gene TRBJ2-3; 12 bases match TRBD1. V was clipped by 3 bases and J by 5 bases; unmatched bases: 10. Germline loops: CDR1 SGHRS, CDR2 YFSETQ. The CDR3 contains 17 residues. The CDR3 protein is CASSWTPGQGARDTQYF. CDR3 bases: TGCGCCAGCAGCTGGACTCCGGGACAGGGGGCGCGAGATACGCAGTATTTT.

This CDR3 is CASSGSRAGGHVYGYTF. In DNA, the CDR3 is TGTGCCAGCAGTGGGAGTAGGGCCGGGGGTCATGTCTATGGCTACACCTTC. V is TRBV25-1 and J is TRBJ1-2; a possible D gene is TRBD1 (5 bases). The CDR3 is 17 amino acids. The V gene's germline CDR1 is MGHDK and CDR2 SYGVNS. Trimming stripped 4 bases from V and 4 bases from J, with 22 bases between.

CDR3 DNA sequence: TGTGCCAGCAGCCAAGTCGGGGCTGGAGCTTTCTTT. The encoded protein is CASSQVGAGAFF. V gene TRBV5-4 combines with J gene TRBJ1-1; tentative D call: TRBD1 (5 bases). Germline V gene lookup returns CDR1 SGHNT and CDR2 YYREEE (reference sequence). The CDR3 runs to 12 residues. The V gene lost 4 bases and the J gene lost 10 bases, with 14 bases spanning the gap.

This clone has a handful of counts. The sample holds other DNA sequences that translate to the same CDR3. Here the CDR3 reads CAWSGYNEQFF. The DNA of the CDR3 is TGTGCCTGGAGTGGCTACAATGAGCAGTTCTTC. The rearrangement joins TRBV30 to TRBJ2-1; no definite D call. The V end lost 1 base, the J end lost 3 bases, and 1 base lay between the germline ends. Germline V gives CDR1 GTSNPN, CDR2 SVGIG (reference sequence). This CDR3 spans 11 amino acids. Supplemented by reference TRBV30 and TRBJ2-1, the full variable domain reads SQTIHQWPATLVQPVGSPLSLECTVEGTSNPNLYWYRQAAGRGLQLLFYSVGIGQISSEVPQNLSASRPQDRQFILSSKKLLLSDSGFYLCAWSGYNEQFFGPGTRLTVL.

The chain employs TRBV5-1 and TRBJ1-3; 7 nucleotides line up with TRBD1. The CDR3 extends over 18 amino acids. Germline values: CDR1 SGHRS, CDR2 YFSETQ. V dropped 3 bases and J dropped 0; count of bases not matched to a gene: 12. Here the CDR3 DNA reads TGCGCCAGCAGCTCCTCTATCCCGGGACAGCGCTCTGGAAACACCATATATTTT. It translates to CASSSSIPGQRSGNTIYF.

The V and J genes are TRBV28 and TRBJ1-2, with D possibly being TRBD1 (6 bases). The CDR3 sequence is 14 residues long. CDR1 and CDR2 (germline): MDHEN, SYDVKM. Trimming took 6 bases from V and 9 from J, leaving 20 bases between them. CDR3 DNA sequence: TGTGCCAGCAGATATGGACAGCGGCGCAACAGCTACACCTTC. This codes for CASRYGQRRNSYTF.

This clone was observed a few times. The rearrangement links TRBV5-6 to TRBJ2-3, with a possible D match to TRBD1 (6 bases). The germline V gene has CDR1 SGHDT and CDR2 YYEEEE. The length of the CDR3 is 16 residues. V shed 4 bases and J shed 0 bases, with 15 bases lying between them. Written as DNA, the CDR3 is TGTGCCAGCAGCCCTCGACCAGGGGAAAGCACAGATACGCAGTATTTT. Translating it yields CASSPRPGESTDTQYF.

This clone was counted only a few times. The rearrangement joins TRBV2 to TRBJ2-7, with 7 bases identical to TRBD1. Looked up from germline, CDR1 is SNHLY and CDR2 is FYNNEI. The CDR3 sequence is 12 residues long. Germline trimming cut 5 bases from V and 4 bases from J; bases unmatched to any gene: 2. Here the CDR3 DNA reads TGTGCCAGCAGTTCACAGGGGTACGAGCAGTACTTC. It encodes CASSSQGYEQYF.

The chain carries TRBV5-4 and TRBJ2-1; 8 nucleotides align to TRBD2. CDR3 length: 16 residues. Germline lookup yields CDR1 SGHNT and CDR2 YYREEE (reference sequence). V lost 4 bases and J lost 1; bases outside the gene matches: 7. The CDR3: CASSRGLASSYNEQFF. CDR3 nucleotide sequence: TGTGCCAGCAGCCGAGGACTAGCCTCATCCTACAATGAGCAGTTCTTC.

This chain connects TRBV12-5 to TRBJ2-3; D is possibly TRBD1 (5 bases). Germline assignment: CDR1 LGHNT and CDR2 FRNRAP. The CDR3 spans 17 residues. V lost 0 bases and J 7 bases, leaving 20 bases between the germline ends. Here the CDR3 reads CASGLVMGISTAYTQYF. CDR3 bases: TGTGCTAGTGGTTTGGTAATGGGGATATCGACAGCGTATACGCAGTATTTT. The full variable domain, rest sourced from reference TRBV12-5 and TRBJ2-3, is DARVTQTPRHKVTEMGQEVTMRCQPILGHNTVFWYRQTMMQGLELLAYFRNRAPLDDSGMPKDRFSAEMPDATLATLKIQPSEPRDSAVYFCASGLVMGISTAYTQYFGPGTRLTVL.

The rearrangement joins TRBV10-3 to TRBJ2-2; 11 bases align to TRBD1. CDR1 is ENHRY, CDR2 SYGVKD, per germline. CDR3 length: 16 amino acids. The J segment lost 5 bases and the V segment lost 2 bases, leaving 4 bases of the junction unmatched. The CDR3 protein is CAISEGQGARTGELFF. CDR3 nucleotides: TGTGCCATCAGTGAGGGACAGGGGGCGAGGACCGGGGAGCTGTTTTTT.